A single sample gave rise to the 9 T cell receptor beta chains below, sequenced in a study of blood T cell repertoires in COVID-19. Some clones are missing from TCRdb's copy, which holds only in-frame ones; the method was immunoSEQ multiplex PCR. The sample has fewer than 120,000 clones, roughly four fifths seen once. Sequenced sample: peripheral blood. These receptors all stem from a woman aged 60-70 years with acute or convalescent COVID-19.

The V and J genes are TRBV29-1 and TRBJ1-2; 9 bases are shared with TRBD1. The germline CDR1 and CDR2 sequences are SQVTM and ANQGSEA. With 6 bases clipped from V and 6 bases from J, the junction kept 14 bases outside the gene matches. The CDR3 sequence is 15 residues long. The CDR3 spells CSVGDRATILNGYTF. CDR3 DNA sequence: TGCAGCGTGGGGGACAGGGCCACGATCCTTAATGGCTACACCTTC.

The chain is built from TRBV3-1 (or the pseudogene TRBV3-2) and TRBJ2-1; no reliable D call. Germline V lookup: CDR1 LGHDT, CDR2 YNNKEL (reference sequence). CDR3 size: 14 residues. V was clipped by 0 bases and J by 3 bases, with 6 bases between them. Here the CDR3 reads CASSQEGHYNEQFF. The CDR3 DNA sequence: TGTGCCAGCAGCCAAGAGGGCCACTACAATGAGCAGTTCTTC.

The J gene is TRBJ2-1, the V gene TRBV27; a possible D gene is TRBD2 (5 bases). Germline V gene lookup returns CDR1 MNHEY and CDR2 SMNVEV (reference sequence). CDR3 length equals 14 residues. V lost 7 bases and J lost 8, with 18 bases in between. The CDR3 region has the DNA TGTGCCAGCACCCTTAGTAGCGCCGGCGATGAGCAGTTCTTC. It yields the protein CASTLSSAGDEQFF.

The chain links TRBV6-5 to TRBJ2-3; possibly TRBD1 for D (5 bases). V was shortened by 4 bases and J by 0 bases, with 11 bases between the two germline ends. This CDR3 spans 15 amino acids. Germline lookup yields CDR1 MNHEY and CDR2 SVGAGI. The CDR3 loop is CASSLTAASTDTQYF. CDR3 sequence (DNA): TGTGCCAGCAGTTTGACAGCCGCTAGCACAGATACGCAGTATTTT.

V is TRBV11-1 and J is TRBJ1-2; the D gene is possibly TRBD1 (5 bases). There are 13 residues in the CDR3. V lost 1 base and J lost 2, with 5 bases in between. CDR1 is SGHAT and CDR2 is FQDESV in the germline V gene (reference sequence). The CDR3, as DNA: TGTGCCAGCAGCTTAGGACAGAACTATGGCTACACCTTC. Its protein is CASSLGQNYGYTF.

The V gene is TRBV6-5, the J gene TRBJ1-2; no firm D call. The CDR3 consists of 13 residues. Germline CDR1 reads MNHEY; CDR2 reads SVGAGI. Trimming took 8 bases from V and 0 from J, leaving 10 bases between them. CDR3 sequence (DNA): TGTGCCAGCTTGGCCACGACTAACTATGGCTACACCTTC. Translating it yields CASLATTNYGYTF.

The CDR3 sequence: CSVEVVRYGYTF. CDR3 sequence (DNA): TGCAGCGTTGAAGTGGTCAGATACGGCTACACCTTC. V usage is TRBV29-1 and J usage is TRBJ1-2, with D hard to call. The V gene lost 1 base and the J gene lost 8 bases, with 11 bases spanning the gap. The CDR3 extends over 12 amino acids. Germline CDR1 reads SQVTM; CDR2 reads ANQGSEA. Using reference TRBV29-1 and TRBJ1-2 for the parts outside the CDR3, the full variable domain is SAVISQKPSRDICQRGTSLTIQCQVDSQVTMMFWYRQQPGQSLTLIATANQGSEATYESGFVIDKFPISRPNLTFSTLTVSNMSPEDSSIYLCSVEVVRYGYTFGSGTRLTVV.

The CDR3 here is CASSPPGQWNLAEAFF. In DNA form, the CDR3 reads TGTGCCAGCTCACCCCCGGGACAGTGGAACTTGGCTGAAGCTTTCTTT. This chain connects TRBV18 to TRBJ1-1; 7 bases match TRBD1. The V gene's germline CDR1 is KGHSH and CDR2 LQKENI. CDR3 length: 16 amino acids. The J segment lost 6 bases and the V segment lost 3 bases, leaving 13 bases of the junction unmatched.

The chain recombines TRBV27 with TRBJ1-5; D unclear. The CDR3 length is 14 residues. The germline V gene has CDR1 MNHEY and CDR2 SMNVEV (reference sequence). Trimming took 3 bases from V and 2 from J, leaving 8 bases between them. CDR3 DNA sequence: TGTGCCAGCAGTTTCAGGTGGGGCAATCAGCCCCAGCATTTT. Translating it yields CASSFRWGNQPQHF.